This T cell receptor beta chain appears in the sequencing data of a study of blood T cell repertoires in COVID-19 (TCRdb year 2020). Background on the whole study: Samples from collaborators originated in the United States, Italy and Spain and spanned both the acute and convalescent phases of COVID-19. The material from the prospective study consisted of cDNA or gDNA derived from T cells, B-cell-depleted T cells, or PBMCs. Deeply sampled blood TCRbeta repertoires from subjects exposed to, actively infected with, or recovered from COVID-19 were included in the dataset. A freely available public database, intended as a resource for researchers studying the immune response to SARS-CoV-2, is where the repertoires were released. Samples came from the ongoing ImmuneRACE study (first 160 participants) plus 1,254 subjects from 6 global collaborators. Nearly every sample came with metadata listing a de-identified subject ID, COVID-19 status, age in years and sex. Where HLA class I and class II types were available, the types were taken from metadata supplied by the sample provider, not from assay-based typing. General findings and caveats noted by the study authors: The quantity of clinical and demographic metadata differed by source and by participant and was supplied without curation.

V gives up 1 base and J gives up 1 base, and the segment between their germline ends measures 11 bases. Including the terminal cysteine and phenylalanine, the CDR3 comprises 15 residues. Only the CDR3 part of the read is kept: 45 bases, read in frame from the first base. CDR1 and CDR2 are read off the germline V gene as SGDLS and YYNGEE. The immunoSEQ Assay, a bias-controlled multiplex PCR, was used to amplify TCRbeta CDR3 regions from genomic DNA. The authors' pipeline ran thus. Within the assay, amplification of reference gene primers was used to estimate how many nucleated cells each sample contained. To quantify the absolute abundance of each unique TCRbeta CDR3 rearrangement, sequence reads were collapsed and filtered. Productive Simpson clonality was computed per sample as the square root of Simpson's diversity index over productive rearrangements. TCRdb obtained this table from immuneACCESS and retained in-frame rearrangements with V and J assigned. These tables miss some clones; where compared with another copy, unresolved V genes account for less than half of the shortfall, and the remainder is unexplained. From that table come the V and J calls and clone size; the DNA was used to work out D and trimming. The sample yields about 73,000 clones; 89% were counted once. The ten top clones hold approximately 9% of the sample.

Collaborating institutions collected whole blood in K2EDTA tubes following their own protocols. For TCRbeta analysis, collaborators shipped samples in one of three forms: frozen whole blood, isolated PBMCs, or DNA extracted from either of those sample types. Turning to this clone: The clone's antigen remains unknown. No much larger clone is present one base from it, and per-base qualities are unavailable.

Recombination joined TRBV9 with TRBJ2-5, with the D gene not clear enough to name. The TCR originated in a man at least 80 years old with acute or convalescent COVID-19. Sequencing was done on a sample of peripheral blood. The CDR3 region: CASSVQARSQETQYF. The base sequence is TGTGCCAGCAGCGTACAGGCCCGATCCCAAGAGACCCAGTACTTC.